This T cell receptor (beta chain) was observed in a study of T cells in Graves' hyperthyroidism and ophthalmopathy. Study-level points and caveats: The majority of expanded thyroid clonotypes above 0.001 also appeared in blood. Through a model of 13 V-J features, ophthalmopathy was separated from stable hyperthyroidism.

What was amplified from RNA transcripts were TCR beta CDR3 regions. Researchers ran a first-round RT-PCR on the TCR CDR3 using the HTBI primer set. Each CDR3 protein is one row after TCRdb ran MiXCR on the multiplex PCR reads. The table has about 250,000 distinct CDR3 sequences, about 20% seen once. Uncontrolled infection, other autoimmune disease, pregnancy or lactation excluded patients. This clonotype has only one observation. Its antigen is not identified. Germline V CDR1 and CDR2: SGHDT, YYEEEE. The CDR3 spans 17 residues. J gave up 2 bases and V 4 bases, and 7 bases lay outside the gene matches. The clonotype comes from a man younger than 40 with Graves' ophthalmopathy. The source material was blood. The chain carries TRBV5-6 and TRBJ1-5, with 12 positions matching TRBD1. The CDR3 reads CASSPGTGGGGNQPQHF. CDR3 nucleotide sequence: TGTGCCAGCAGCCCCGGGACAGGGGGCGGGGGCAATCAGCCCCAGCATTTT.